Following are 13 T cell receptor beta chains from one sample sequenced in a study of blood T cell repertoires in COVID-19. Only in-frame clones appear in the TCRdb table, and some are missing; sequencing was by immunoSEQ multiplex PCR. The table has 150,000 to 200,000 clones, 86% seen once. Source material: PBMCs or T cells enriched from blood (not recorded which). The source is a woman in her 30s who had recovered from COVID-19.

The rearrangement uses TRBV3-1 (or the pseudogene TRBV3-2) and TRBJ2-7, with D tentatively TRBD1 (6 bases). Trimming stripped 1 base from V and 0 bases from J, with 10 bases between. The CDR3 has 15 amino acids. Germline CDR1 is LGHDT and CDR2 is YNNKEL (reference sequence). CDR3 amino acids: CASSQGTDRSYEQYF. CDR3 coding DNA: TGTGCCAGCAGCCAAGGGACAGACCGCTCCTACGAGCAGTACTTC.

The V gene is TRBV11-2, the J gene TRBJ2-3; 9 nucleotides align to TRBD1. The CDR3 is 15 residues long. Trimming removed 5 bases from V and 1 base from J; junction bases left unmatched: 4. The germline CDR1 and CDR2 sequences are SGHAT and FQNNGV. This CDR3 is CASSTGQGGTDTQYF. CDR3 nucleotides: TGTGCCAGCAGCACGGGACAGGGCGGCACAGATACGCAGTATTTT.

This chain links TRBV4-2 with TRBJ2-7; the D is unclear. CDR1 and CDR2 (germline): LGHNA, YNFKEQ. The V gene lost 0 bases and the J gene lost 6 bases, with 9 bases spanning the gap. This CDR3 has 13 amino acids. CDR3 nucleotide sequence: TGTGCCAGCAGCCAAGAGGAGCGAGGCGAGCAGTACTTC. Encoded protein: CASSQEERGEQYF.

The chain links TRBV5-1 to TRBJ2-1; 11 bases agree with TRBD2. Germline loops: CDR1 SGHRS, CDR2 YFSETQ. V was pared by 2 bases and J by 5 bases, with 3 bases of the junction left unmatched. The CDR3 runs to 15 residues. The CDR3 DNA reads as TGCGCCAGCAGCTTCTCGACTAGCGGGAACAATGAGCAGTTCTTC. Translation: CASSFSTSGNNEQFF.

V usage is TRBV29-1 and J usage is TRBJ1-1; a possible D gene is TRBD1 (6 bases). V dropped 2 bases and J dropped 3 bases, with 10 bases sitting between them. Germline CDR1 reads SQVTM; CDR2 reads ANQGSEA. The CDR3 is 13 residues long. DNA for the CDR3: TGCAGCGTTGAACAGGGGCGAGACACTGAAGCTTTCTTT. Translated: CSVEQGRDTEAFF. The entire variable domain, with the rest obtained from reference TRBV29-1 and TRBJ1-1, is as follows: SAVISQKPSRDICQRGTSLTIQCQVDSQVTMMFWYRQQPGQSLTLIATANQGSEATYESGFVIDKFPISRPNLTFSTLTVSNMSPEDSSIYLCSVEQGRDTEAFFGQGTRLTVV.

The rearrangement uses TRBV19 and TRBJ1-5; D possibly corresponds to TRBD1 (5 bases). In germline, CDR1 is LNHDA, CDR2 SQIVND (reference sequence). Trimming shortened V by 7 bases and J by 4 bases, and 23 bases separated the two germline ends. The CDR3 is 17 residues long. The CDR3 DNA is TGTGCCAGTAACGTAGCCCTAAGTCAGGGTGGTAATCAGCCCCAGCATTTT. Amino acid sequence: CASNVALSQGGNQPQHF.

The CDR3 sequence: CASSGQGLTSYEQYF. CDR3 in DNA: TGTGCCAGCAGTGGGCAGGGGTTGACGTCCTACGAGCAGTACTTC. The chain is built from TRBV2 and TRBJ2-7, with D possibly matching TRBD1 (6 bases). The CDR3 totals 15 residues. Germline CDR1 is SNHLY and CDR2 is FYNNEI. V was shortened by 4 bases and J by 1 base, with 14 bases between the two germline ends.

The V and J genes are TRBV2 and TRBJ2-2; 10 bases line up with TRBD2. The V and J ends lost 6 bases and 4 bases, in that order; junction bases with no gene match: 5. Germline lookup yields CDR1 SNHLY and CDR2 FYNNEI. The CDR3 sequence is 15 residues long. CDR3 DNA sequence: TGTGCCAGCAGGAGGACTAGCGGCTTCACCGGGGAGCTGTTTTTT. This codes for CASRRTSGFTGELFF.

The genes are TRBV24-1 and TRBJ2-1, with TRBD1 as a possible D gene (5 bases). V dropped 10 bases and J dropped 0 bases, with 15 bases sitting between them. CDR1 and CDR2 from the germline V gene are KGHDR and SFDVKD. There are 15 residues in the CDR3. The CDR3 region has the DNA TGTGCCACTTCCCTGACAGTCGCCTCCTACAATGAGCAGTTCTTC. This sequence encodes CATSLTVASYNEQFF.

CDR3 coding DNA: TGTGCCAGCAGCATAATTCCTCTTAGCGGGAGCCCGGGGGAGCAGTACTTC. Protein: CASSIIPLSGSPGEQYF. The chain carries TRBV7-9 and TRBJ2-7; TRBD2 matches 9 bases. Trimming removed 5 bases from V and 7 bases from J; junction bases left unmatched: 18. CDR1 and CDR2 (germline): SEHNR, FQNEAQ (reference sequence). The CDR3 length is 17 residues.

This chain links TRBV5-6 with TRBJ2-3, with TRBD1 matching 8 bases. V shed 2 bases, J shed 2 bases, and the junction held 4 bases outside the gene matches. The CDR3 consists of 15 residues. In germline, CDR1 is SGHDT, CDR2 YYEEEE. Written as DNA, the CDR3 is TGTGCCAGCAGCTTCCGGGACAGGAACACAGATACGCAGTATTTT. Its translation is CASSFRDRNTDTQYF.

The chain carries TRBV5-5 and TRBJ2-3, with 14 bases fitting TRBD2. V lost 4 bases to trimming and J lost 1 base; unmatched junction nucleotides: 8. The CDR3 sequence is 18 residues long. Germline-derived CDR1 and CDR2 are SGHKS and YYEKEE (reference sequence). The chain's CDR3 is CASSRGTSGSGGTDTQYF. In DNA, the CDR3 is TGTGCCAGCAGCCGAGGGACTAGCGGGAGTGGAGGCACAGATACGCAGTATTTT.

J is TRBJ2-7 and V is TRBV19; TRBD1 agrees at 12 bases. Germline-derived CDR1 and CDR2 are LNHDA and SQIVND (reference sequence). This CDR3 has 16 amino acids. The trim removed 5 bases at V and 3 bases at J, leaving 8 bases unmatched. In nucleotides, the CDR3 is TGTGCCAGTAGTCCGGGACAGGGGGCGCGAGTCTACGAGCAGTACTTC. It encodes CASSPGQGARVYEQYF.